This T cell receptor beta chain was observed in a study of blood T cell repertoires in COVID-19. Study-wide background: From the United States, Italy and Spain came samples of acute and convalescent COVID-19. The cDNA or gDNA used as material had been derived from T cells, B-cell-depleted T cells, or PBMCs.

Germline CDR1 SGHTA, CDR2 FQGNSA. J was trimmed by 5 bases and V by 5 bases; bases with no gene match: 7. This CDR3 is built from 14 residues. Data came from immunoSEQ multiplex PCR; TCRdb stores just in-frame clones and leaves some out. The sample records 110,000 to 150,000 clones, approximately 86% being singletons. This clonotype was sampled from a human donor in a cohort sampled during active COVID-19. The chain uses TRBV7-2 and TRBJ2-7; 9 bases agree with TRBD2. The specimen was peripheral blood. CDR3 nucleotide sequence: TGTGCCAGCAGCGAGACGGCTAGCGGGAACGAGCAGTACTTC. Residues: CASSETASGNEQYF.